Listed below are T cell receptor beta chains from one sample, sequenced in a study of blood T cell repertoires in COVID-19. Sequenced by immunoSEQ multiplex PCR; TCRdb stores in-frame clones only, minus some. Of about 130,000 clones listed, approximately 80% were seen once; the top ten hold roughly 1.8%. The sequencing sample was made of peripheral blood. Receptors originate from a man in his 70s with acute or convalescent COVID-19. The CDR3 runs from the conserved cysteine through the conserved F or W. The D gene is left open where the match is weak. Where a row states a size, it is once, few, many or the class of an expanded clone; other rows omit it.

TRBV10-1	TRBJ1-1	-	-	CASSESRRGKTEAFF	TGCGCCAGCAGTGAGTCGCGGAGGGGAAAGACTGAAGCTTTCTTT
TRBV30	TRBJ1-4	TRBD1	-	CAWGAGTANEKLFF	TGTGCCTGGGGGGCTGGGACAGCTAATGAAAAACTGTTTTTT
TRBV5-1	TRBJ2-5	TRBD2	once	CASSLSLAGKQETQYF	TGCGCCAGCAGCTTGAGCCTAGCGGGCAAGCAAGAGACCCAGTACTTC
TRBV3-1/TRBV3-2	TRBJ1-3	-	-	CASSQRQVPGNTIYF	TGTGCCAGCAGCCAAAGACAGGTGCCTGGAAACACCATATATTTT
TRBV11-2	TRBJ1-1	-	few	CASSLVGVIMNTEAFF	TGTGCCAGCAGCTTAGTCGGGGTGATAATGAACACTGAAGCTTTCTTT
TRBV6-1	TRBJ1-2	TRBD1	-	CASSALPGQGTYGYTF	TGTGCCAGCAGTGCTCTCCCGGGACAGGGGACCTATGGCTACACCTTC
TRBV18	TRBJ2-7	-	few	CASSPGTLSSYEQYF	TGTGCCAGCTCACCCGGGACATTGAGCTCCTACGAGCAGTACTTC
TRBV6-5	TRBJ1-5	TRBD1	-	CASRPGQALRPQHF	TGTGCCAGCAGACCCGGACAGGCCCTGAGGCCCCAGCATTTT
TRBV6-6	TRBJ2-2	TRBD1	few	CATSDRGKAGELFF	TGTGCCACTTCCGACAGGGGAAAAGCCGGGGAGCTGTTTTTT
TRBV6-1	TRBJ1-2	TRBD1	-	CASSEGQGLNYGYTF	TGTGCCAGCAGTGAAGGACAGGGGCTTAACTATGGCTACACCTTC
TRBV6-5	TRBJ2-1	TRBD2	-	CAIAVGSGVYNEQFF	TGTGCCATCGCAGTTGGGAGCGGGGTCTACAATGAGCAGTTCTTC
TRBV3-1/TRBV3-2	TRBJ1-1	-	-	CASRSEFNTEAFF	TGTGCCAGCAGGTCAGAATTTAACACTGAAGCTTTCTTT
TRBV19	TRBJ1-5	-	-	CASKGVNYVQPQHF	TGTGCCAGTAAAGGGGTGAACTATGTTCAGCCCCAGCATTTT
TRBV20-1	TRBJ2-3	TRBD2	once	CSASASGGSLSSTDTQYF	TGCAGTGCTAGTGCCAGCGGGGGTTCCTTGTCGTCCACAGATACGCAGTATTTT
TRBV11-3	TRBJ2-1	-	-	CASSLGSNEQFF	TGTGCCAGCAGCTTGGGCAGCAATGAGCAGTTCTTC
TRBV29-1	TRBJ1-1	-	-	CAGGMNTEAFF	TGCGCGGGGGGTATGAACACTGAAGCTTTCTTT
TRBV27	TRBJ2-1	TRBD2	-	CASSSGLAGGRFSYNEQFF	TGTGCCAGCAGTTCCGGACTAGCGGGGGGCCGATTTTCCTACAATGAGCAGTTCTTC
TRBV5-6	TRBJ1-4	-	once	CASSLTTYGEKLFF	TGTGCCAGCAGCCTAACTACTTACGGTGAAAAACTGTTTTTT
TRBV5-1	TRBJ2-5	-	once	CASSETPGKETQYF	TGCGCCAGCAGCGAGACACCCGGGAAAGAGACCCAGTACTTC
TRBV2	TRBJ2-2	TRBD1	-	CASQGTVGYTGELFF	TGTGCCAGCCAAGGGACAGTCGGGTACACCGGGGAGCTGTTTTTT
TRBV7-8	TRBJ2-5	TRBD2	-	CASSWGTSGVETQYF	TGTGCCAGCAGCTGGGGGACTAGCGGGGTTGAGACCCAGTACTTC
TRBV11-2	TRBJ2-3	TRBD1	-	CASSPFGDRDFRDTQYF	TGTGCCAGCAGCCCCTTCGGGGACAGAGACTTTCGGGATACGCAGTATTTT
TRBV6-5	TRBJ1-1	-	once	CASQQGYTEAFF	TGTGCCAGCCAACAGGGTTACACTGAAGCTTTCTTT
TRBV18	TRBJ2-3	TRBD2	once	CASSPLLLAGSSTDTQYF	TGTGCCAGCTCACCCCTACTTCTAGCGGGCTCGTCCACAGATACGCAGTATTTT
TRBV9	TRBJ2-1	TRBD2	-	CASSLAGGPGNEQFF	TGTGCCTCCTCCCTAGCGGGGGGCCCCGGCAATGAGCAGTTCTTC
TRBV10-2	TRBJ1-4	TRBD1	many	CASSGTGNEKLFF	TGCGCCAGCAGCGGGACAGGGAATGAAAAACTGTTTTTT
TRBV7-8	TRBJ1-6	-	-	CASSLITGISWDSPLHF	TGTGCCAGCAGCTTAATAACAGGGATTTCTTGGGATTCACCCCTCCACTTT
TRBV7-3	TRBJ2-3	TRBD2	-	CASSSKTSGGRTDTQYF	TGTGCCAGCAGCTCCAAGACTAGCGGGGGCCGCACAGATACGCAGTATTTT
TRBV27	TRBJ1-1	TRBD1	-	CASSLATGVGTEAFF	TGTGCCAGCAGTCTAGCCACAGGGGTGGGGACTGAAGCTTTCTTT
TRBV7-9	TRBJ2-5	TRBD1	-	CASSPVDRGLETQYF	TGTGCCAGCAGCCCCGTGGACAGGGGGCTGGAGACCCAGTACTTC
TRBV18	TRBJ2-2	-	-	CASSPHPGANTGELFF	TGTGCCAGCTCACCCCACCCGGGGGCGAACACCGGGGAGCTGTTTTTT
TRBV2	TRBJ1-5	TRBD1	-	CASSEATGGYQPQHF	TGTGCCAGCAGTGAAGCGACAGGGGGGTATCAGCCCCAGCATTTT
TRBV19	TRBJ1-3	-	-	CASSRAGSGNTIYF	TGTGCCAGTAGTCGGGCAGGGTCTGGAAACACCATATATTTT
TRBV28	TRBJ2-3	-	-	CASSRPGGSTDTQYF	TGTGCCAGCAGCCGTCCAGGGGGGAGCACAGATACGCAGTATTTT
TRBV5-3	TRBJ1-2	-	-	CARSFRGQEPNYGYTF	TGTGCCAGAAGTTTCCGGGGACAAGAGCCTAACTATGGCTACACCTTC
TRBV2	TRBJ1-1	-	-	CASSSSLEGAFF	TGTGCCAGCAGCTCCTCTCTCGAGGGAGCTTTCTTT
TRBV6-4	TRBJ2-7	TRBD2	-	CARPGTSGGEQYF	TGTGCCAGGCCAGGGACTAGCGGTGGAGAGCAGTACTTC
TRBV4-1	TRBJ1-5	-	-	CASSQDGRVGQPQHF	TGCGCCAGCAGCCAAGATGGGCGGGTAGGTCAGCCCCAGCATTTT
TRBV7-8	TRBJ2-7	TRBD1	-	CASSPRGLLSPYEQYF	TGTGCCAGCAGCCCTAGGGGGCTCCTAAGTCCTTACGAGCAGTACTTC
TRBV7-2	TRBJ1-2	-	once	CASSLDDGRVISYGYTF	TGTGCCAGCAGCTTAGATGACGGCAGGGTGATATCTTATGGCTACACCTTC
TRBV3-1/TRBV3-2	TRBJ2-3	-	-	CASSPLGITDTQYF	TGTGCCAGCAGCCCCCTGGGCATCACAGATACGCAGTATTTT
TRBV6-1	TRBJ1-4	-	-	CASSEVGHSHLFF	TGTGCCAGCAGTGAAGTGGGACACTCCCACCTGTTTTTT
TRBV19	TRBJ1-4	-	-	CASVQRGNEKLFF	TGTGCCAGTGTACAGCGGGGAAATGAAAAACTGTTTTTT
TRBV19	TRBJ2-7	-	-	CASSTASRDLDEQYF	TGTGCCAGTAGTACGGCTAGCAGGGACTTGGACGAGCAGTACTTC
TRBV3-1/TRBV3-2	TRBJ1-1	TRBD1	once	CASSQVLTRQGGAFF	TGTGCCAGCAGCCAAGTGTTGACCCGACAGGGGGGGGCTTTCTTT
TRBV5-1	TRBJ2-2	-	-	CASSLAPGLTGELFF	TGCGCCAGCAGCTTGGCCCCAGGGCTCACCGGGGAGCTGTTTTTT
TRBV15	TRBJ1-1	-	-	CATSRTVNTEAFF	TGTGCCACCAGCCGGACAGTGAACACTGAAGCTTTCTTT
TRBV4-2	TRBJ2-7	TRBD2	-	CASSQGGTSGSYEQYF	TGTGCCAGCAGCCAGGGAGGGACTAGCGGCTCCTACGAGCAGTACTTC
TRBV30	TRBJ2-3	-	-	CARGGMVTDTQYF	TGTGCCAGGGGGGGCATGGTCACAGATACGCAGTATTTT